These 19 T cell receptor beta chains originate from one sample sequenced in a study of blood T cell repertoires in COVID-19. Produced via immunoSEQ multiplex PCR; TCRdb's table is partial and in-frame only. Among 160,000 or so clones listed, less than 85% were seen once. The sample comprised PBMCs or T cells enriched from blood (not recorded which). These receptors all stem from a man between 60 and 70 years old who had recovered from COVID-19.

The DNA of the CDR3 is TGTGCCAGCAGCGCTAGCGATAGCTCCTACGAGCAGTACTTC. Residues: CASSASDSSYEQYF. The V and J genes are TRBV5-4 and TRBJ2-7, with D possibly being TRBD2 (6 bases). The V end was cut by 4 bases, the J end by 0 bases, with 11 bases between. The germline V gene encodes CDR1 SGHNT and CDR2 YYREEE (reference sequence). This CDR3 has 14 amino acids.

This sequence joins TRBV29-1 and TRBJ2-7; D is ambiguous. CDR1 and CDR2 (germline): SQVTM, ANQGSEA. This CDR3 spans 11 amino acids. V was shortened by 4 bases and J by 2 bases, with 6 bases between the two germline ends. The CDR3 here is CSVGSTYEQYF. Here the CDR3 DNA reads TGCAGCGTTGGAAGCACCTACGAGCAGTACTTC.

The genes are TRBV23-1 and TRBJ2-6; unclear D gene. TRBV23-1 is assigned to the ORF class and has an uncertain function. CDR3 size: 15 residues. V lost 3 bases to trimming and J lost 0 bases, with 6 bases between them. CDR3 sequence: CASSQYSSGANVLTF. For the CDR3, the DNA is TGCGCCAGCAGTCAGTATAGCTCTGGGGCCAACGTCCTGACTTTC.

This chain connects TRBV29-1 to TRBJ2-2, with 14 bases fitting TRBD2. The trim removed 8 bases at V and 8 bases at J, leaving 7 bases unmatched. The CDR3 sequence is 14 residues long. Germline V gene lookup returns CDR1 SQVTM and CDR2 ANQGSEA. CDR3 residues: CSIRTSGGFGELFF. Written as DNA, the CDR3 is TGCAGCATTCGGACTAGCGGGGGGTTTGGGGAGCTGTTTTTT.

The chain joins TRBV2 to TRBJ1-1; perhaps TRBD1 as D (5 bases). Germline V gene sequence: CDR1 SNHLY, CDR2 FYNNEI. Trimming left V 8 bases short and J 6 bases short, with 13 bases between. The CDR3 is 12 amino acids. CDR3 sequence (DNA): TGTGCCAGCCGGGGGGGGTTCTCTGAAGCTTTCTTT. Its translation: CASRGGFSEAFF.

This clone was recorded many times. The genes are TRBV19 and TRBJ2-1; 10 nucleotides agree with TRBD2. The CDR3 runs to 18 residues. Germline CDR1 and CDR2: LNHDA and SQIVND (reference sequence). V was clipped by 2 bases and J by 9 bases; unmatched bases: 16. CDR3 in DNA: TGTGCCAGTAGTATACCCCCAAAATGGGCTAGCGGGAGTGGTGAGCAGTTCTTC. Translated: CASSIPPKWASGSGEQFF.

CDR3 in amino acids: CASSLALSDIGVEQYF. The DNA of the CDR3 is TGTGCCAGCAGCTTAGCGCTCTCGGACATCGGAGTCGAGCAGTACTTC. The chain joins TRBV7-8 to TRBJ2-7; D is possibly TRBD1 (5 bases). Germline V CDR1 and CDR2: SGHVS, FQNEAQ. The CDR3 covers 16 residues. The V and J ends lost 0 bases and 6 bases respectively, with 18 bases between them.

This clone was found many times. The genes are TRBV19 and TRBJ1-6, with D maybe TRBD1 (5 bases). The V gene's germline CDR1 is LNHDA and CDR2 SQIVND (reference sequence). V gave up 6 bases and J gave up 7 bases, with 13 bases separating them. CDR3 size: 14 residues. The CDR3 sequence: CASRETGANSPLHF. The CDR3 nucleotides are TGTGCCAGTAGAGAAACAGGCGCCAATTCACCCCTCCACTTT.

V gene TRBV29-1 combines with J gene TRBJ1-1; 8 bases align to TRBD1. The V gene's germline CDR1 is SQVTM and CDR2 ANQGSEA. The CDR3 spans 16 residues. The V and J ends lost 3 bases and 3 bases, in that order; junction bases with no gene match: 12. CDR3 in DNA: TGCAGCGTTGATACAAGTCAGGGGGCGCTGGACACTGAAGCTTTCTTT. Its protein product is CSVDTSQGALDTEAFF. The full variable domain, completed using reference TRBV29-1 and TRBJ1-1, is SAVISQKPSRDICQRGTSLTIQCQVDSQVTMMFWYRQQPGQSLTLIATANQGSEATYESGFVIDKFPISRPNLTFSTLTVSNMSPEDSSIYLCSVDTSQGALDTEAFFGQGTRLTVV.

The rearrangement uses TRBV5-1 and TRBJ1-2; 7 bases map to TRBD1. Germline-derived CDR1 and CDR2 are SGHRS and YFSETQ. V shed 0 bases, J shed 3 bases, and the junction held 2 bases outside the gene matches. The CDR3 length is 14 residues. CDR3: CASSLGTGDYGYTF. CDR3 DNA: TGCGCCAGCAGCTTGGGAACAGGGGACTATGGCTACACCTTC.

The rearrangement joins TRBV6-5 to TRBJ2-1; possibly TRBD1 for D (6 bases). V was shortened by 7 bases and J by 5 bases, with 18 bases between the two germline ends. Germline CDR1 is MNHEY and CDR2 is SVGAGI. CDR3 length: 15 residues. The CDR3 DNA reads TGTGCCAGCACGGACAGCAAAAATCGCAACAATGAGCAGTTCTTC. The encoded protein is CASTDSKNRNNEQFF.

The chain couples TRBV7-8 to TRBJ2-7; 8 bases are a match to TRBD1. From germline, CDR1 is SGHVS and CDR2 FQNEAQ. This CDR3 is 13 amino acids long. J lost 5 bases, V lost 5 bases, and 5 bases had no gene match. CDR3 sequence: CASSLGQGNEQYF. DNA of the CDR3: TGTGCCAGCAGCCTCGGACAGGGAAACGAGCAGTACTTC.

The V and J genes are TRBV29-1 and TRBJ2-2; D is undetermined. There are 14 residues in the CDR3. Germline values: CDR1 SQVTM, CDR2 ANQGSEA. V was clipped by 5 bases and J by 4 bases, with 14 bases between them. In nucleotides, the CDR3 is TGCAGCGTTCCTGGCCTTTCAGTCACCGGGGAGCTGTTTTTT. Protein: CSVPGLSVTGELFF.

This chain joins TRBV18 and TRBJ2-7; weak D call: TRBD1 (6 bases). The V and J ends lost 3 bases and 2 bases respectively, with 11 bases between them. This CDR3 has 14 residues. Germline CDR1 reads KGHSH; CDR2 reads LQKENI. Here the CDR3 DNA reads TGTGCCAGCTCACCGGGGACACACACCTACGAGCAGTACTTC. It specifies CASSPGTHTYEQYF.

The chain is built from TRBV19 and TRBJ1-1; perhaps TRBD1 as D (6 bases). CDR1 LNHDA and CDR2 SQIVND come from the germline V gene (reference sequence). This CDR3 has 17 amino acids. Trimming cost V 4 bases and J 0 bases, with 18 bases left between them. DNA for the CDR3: TGTGCCAGTAGTACAGTGGCCCGTGGACAGATGAACACTGAAGCTTTCTTT. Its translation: CASSTVARGQMNTEAFF.

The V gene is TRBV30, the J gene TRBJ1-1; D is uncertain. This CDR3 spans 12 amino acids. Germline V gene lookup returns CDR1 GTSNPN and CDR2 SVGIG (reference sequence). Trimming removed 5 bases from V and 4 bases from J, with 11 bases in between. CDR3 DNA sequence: TGTGCCTGGTATAGGAGGTTCACTGAAGCTTTCTTT. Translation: CAWYRRFTEAFF.

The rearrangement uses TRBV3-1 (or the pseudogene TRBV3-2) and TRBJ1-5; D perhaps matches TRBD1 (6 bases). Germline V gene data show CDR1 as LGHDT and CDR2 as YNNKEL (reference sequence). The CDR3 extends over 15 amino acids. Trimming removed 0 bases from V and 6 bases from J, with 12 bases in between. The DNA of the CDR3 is TGTGCCAGCAGCCAAGATAGTCGGGGGGCTCAGCCCCAGCATTTT. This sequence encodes CASSQDSRGAQPQHF.

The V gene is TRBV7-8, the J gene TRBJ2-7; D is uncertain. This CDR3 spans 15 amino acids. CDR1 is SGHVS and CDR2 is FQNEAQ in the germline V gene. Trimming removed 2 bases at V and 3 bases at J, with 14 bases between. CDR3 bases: TGTGCCAGCAGCTTAAGTCTGACGGAGATCTACGAGCAGTACTTC. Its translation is CASSLSLTEIYEQYF.

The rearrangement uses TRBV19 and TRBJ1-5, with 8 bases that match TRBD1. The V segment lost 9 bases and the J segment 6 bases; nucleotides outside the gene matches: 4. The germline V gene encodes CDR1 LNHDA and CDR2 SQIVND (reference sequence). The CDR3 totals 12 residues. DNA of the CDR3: TGTGCCAGCCAGGGGGCCAGTCAGCCCCAGCATTTT. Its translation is CASQGASQPQHF.